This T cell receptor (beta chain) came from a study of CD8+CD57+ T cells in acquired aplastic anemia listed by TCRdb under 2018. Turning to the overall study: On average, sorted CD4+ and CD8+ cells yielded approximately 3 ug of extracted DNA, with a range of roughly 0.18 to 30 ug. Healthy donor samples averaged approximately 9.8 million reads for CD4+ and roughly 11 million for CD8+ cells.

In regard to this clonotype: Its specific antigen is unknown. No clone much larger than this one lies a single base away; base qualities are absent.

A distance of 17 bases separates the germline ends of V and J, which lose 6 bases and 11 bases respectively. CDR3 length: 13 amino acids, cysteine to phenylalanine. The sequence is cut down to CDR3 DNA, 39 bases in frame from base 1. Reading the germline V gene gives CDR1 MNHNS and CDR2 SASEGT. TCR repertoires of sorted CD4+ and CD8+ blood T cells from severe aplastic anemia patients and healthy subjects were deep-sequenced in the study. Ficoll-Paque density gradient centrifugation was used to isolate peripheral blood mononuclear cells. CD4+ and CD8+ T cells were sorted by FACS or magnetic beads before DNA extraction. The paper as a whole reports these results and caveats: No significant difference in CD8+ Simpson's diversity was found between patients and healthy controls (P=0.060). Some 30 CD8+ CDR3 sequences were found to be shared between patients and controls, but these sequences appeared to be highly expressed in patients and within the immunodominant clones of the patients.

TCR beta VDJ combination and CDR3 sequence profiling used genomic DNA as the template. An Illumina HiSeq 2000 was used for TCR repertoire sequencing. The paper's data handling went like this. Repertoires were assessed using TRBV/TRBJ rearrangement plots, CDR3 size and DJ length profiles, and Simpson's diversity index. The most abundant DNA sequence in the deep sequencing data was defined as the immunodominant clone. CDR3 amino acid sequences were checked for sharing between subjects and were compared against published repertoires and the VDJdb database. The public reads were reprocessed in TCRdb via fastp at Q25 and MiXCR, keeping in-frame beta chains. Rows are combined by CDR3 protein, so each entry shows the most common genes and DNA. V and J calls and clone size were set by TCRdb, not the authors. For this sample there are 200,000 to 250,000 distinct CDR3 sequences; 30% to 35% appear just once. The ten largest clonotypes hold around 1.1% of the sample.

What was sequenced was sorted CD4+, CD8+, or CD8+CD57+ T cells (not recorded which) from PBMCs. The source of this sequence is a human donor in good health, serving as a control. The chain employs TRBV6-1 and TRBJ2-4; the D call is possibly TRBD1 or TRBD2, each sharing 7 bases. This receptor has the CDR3 CASSDREGTFQYF. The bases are TGTGCCAGCAGCGACAGGGAGGGGACCTTTCAGTACTTC.